These 22 T cell receptor beta chains originate from one sample sequenced in a study of blood T cell repertoires in COVID-19. Some clones are missing from TCRdb's copy, which holds only in-frame ones; the method was immunoSEQ multiplex PCR. The sample lists around 32,000 clones, roughly 87% occurring once. The sequencing input was peripheral blood. These receptors all come from a man between 65 and 79 years old with active or convalescent COVID-19.

This chain joins TRBV4-1 and TRBJ1-2; no clear D gene. Trimming pared 2 bases from V and 7 bases from J, leaving 17 bases between. This CDR3 comprises 15 residues. Germline V gene data show CDR1 as MGHRA and CDR2 as YSYEKL. This CDR3 is CASSQLWTWGSGYTF. CDR3 sequence (DNA): TGCGCCAGCAGCCAATTATGGACTTGGGGAAGTGGCTACACCTTC.

The chain combines TRBV29-1 with TRBJ1-2, with a possible D match to TRBD1 (5 bases). There are 12 residues in the CDR3. Trimming cost V 8 bases and J 6 bases, with 16 bases left between them. CDR1 is SQVTM and CDR2 is ANQGSEA in the germline V gene. Written as DNA, the CDR3 is TGCAGCTTCACATGGGGGGAGGATGGCTACACCTTC. Encoded protein: CSFTWGEDGYTF.

This chain links TRBV29-1 with TRBJ1-2; D is unresolved. Germline values: CDR1 SQVTM, CDR2 ANQGSEA. Trimming shortened V by 1 base and J by 5 bases, and 11 bases separated the two germline ends. The CDR3 spans 13 residues. The CDR3 loop is CSVEGAPAYGYTF. As DNA, the CDR3 is TGCAGCGTTGAAGGGGCACCTGCTTATGGCTACACCTTC.

This clone was detected once. The chain recombines TRBV29-1 with TRBJ1-5, with 7 bases aligning to TRBD1. CDR3 length: 20 amino acids. V was pared by 4 bases and J by 2 bases, with 23 bases of the junction left unmatched. Germline assignment: CDR1 SQVTM and CDR2 ANQGSEA. The CDR3 loop is CSVVFEDRALGAWGNQPQHF. The CDR3, as DNA: TGCAGCGTTGTCTTCGAAGACAGGGCACTTGGGGCTTGGGGCAATCAGCCCCAGCATTTT.

This chain uses TRBV5-6 with TRBJ2-7; D remains unclear. Germline V gene lookup returns CDR1 SGHDT and CDR2 YYEEEE. V lost 4 bases to trimming and J lost 3 bases, with 5 bases between them. The CDR3 spans 11 residues. The DNA for the CDR3 is TGTGCCAGCAGCAACTACTACGAGCAGTACTTC. Encoded protein: CASSNYYEQYF.

J is TRBJ1-3 and V is TRBV14, with D perhaps TRBD1 (5 bases). The CDR3 contains 14 residues. Germline values: CDR1 SGHDN, CDR2 FVKESK. With 3 bases removed from V and 9 bases from J, the gap between germline ends came to 15 bases. CDR3 amino acids: CASSQNRGGTTIYF. CDR3 nucleotide sequence: TGTGCCAGCAGCCAGAATCGTGGAGGGACCACCATATATTTT. The full variable domain, completed using reference TRBV14 and TRBJ1-3, is EAGVTQFPSHSVIEKGQTVTLRCDPISGHDNLYWYRRVMGKEIKFLLHFVKESKQDESGMPNNRFLAERTGGTYSTLKVQPAELEDSGVYFCASSQNRGGTTIYFGEGSWLTVV.

The V call is TRBV4-3, the J call TRBJ2-1; 7 positions agree with TRBD2. V gave up 1 base and J gave up 4 bases; unmatched junction bases: 4. The CDR3 runs to 15 residues. Per germline, CDR1 LGHNA and CDR2 YSLEER. Here the CDR3 DNA reads TGCGCCAGCAGCCAAGGGGGACTACCGTACAATGAGCAGTTCTTC. Translation: CASSQGGLPYNEQFF.

J is TRBJ2-1 and V is TRBV4-2, with TRBD2 identical over 11 bases. The V gene end was trimmed by 0 bases and the J gene end by 8 bases; junction bases not matched to a gene: 6. The CDR3 spans 16 residues. Germline CDR1 is LGHNA and CDR2 is YNFKEQ. CDR3 sequence: CASSQDSGGVDDEQFF. CDR3 nucleotides: TGTGCCAGCAGCCAAGATAGCGGGGGGGTGGACGATGAGCAGTTCTTC.

The rearrangement links TRBV15 to TRBJ2-5; 7 bases fit TRBD1. Germline CDR1 LNHNV, CDR2 YYDKDF (reference sequence). The CDR3 loop spans 15 amino acids. Losses at the gene ends were 0 bases for V and 3 bases for J; bases not matched to a gene: 4. CDR3 DNA: TGTGCCACCAGCAGAGACAGGGGGTTTGAAGAGACCCAGTACTTC. Translated, it gives CATSRDRGFEETQYF.

The chain links TRBV2 to TRBJ1-2, with 9 bases that match TRBD1. The CDR3 sequence is 15 residues long. Germline V lookup: CDR1 SNHLY, CDR2 FYNNEI. Trimming at V came to 0 bases and at J to 8 bases, leaving 7 bases not matched to a gene. This CDR3 is CASSEAVRTGAGYTF. CDR3 coding DNA: TGTGCCAGCAGTGAAGCGGTAAGGACAGGGGCCGGCTACACCTTC.

The chain joins TRBV7-2 to TRBJ2-1, with D possibly TRBD1 on 6 matching bases. CDR1 and CDR2 from the germline V gene are SGHTA and FQGNSA. The CDR3 consists of 14 residues. V lost 5 bases to trimming and J lost 9 bases, with 17 bases between them. The CDR3 spells CASSPERTETEQFF. DNA of the CDR3: TGTGCCAGCAGCCCTGAAAGGACAGAAACTGAGCAGTTCTTC.

This clone is a singleton in its sample. The rearrangement joins TRBV24-1 to TRBJ1-2; the D gene is possibly TRBD1 (5 bases). The CDR3 contains 14 residues. Germline V gene sequence: CDR1 KGHDR, CDR2 SFDVKD. V was trimmed by 5 bases and J by 3 bases, leaving 12 bases between them. CDR3 bases: TGTGCCACCAGTGCCGGGGGGGGAGACTATGGCTACACCTTC. Its protein product is CATSAGGGDYGYTF.

The chain recombines TRBV5-1 with TRBJ2-5; possible D gene TRBD2, 7 bases. V lost 4 bases and J 4 bases, leaving 14 bases between the germline ends. CDR1 is SGHRS and CDR2 is YFSETQ in the germline V gene. CDR3 length: 14 residues. DNA for the CDR3: TGCGCCAGCAGCCCGGAGGGGGGGGGAGAGACCCAGTACTTC. Translated, it gives CASSPEGGGETQYF. Variable domain in full (rest from reference TRBV5-1 and TRBJ2-5): KAGVTQTPRYLIKTRGQQVTLSCSPISGHRSVSWYQQTPGQGLQFLFEYFSETQRNKGNFPGRFSGRQFSNSRSEMNVSTLELGDSALYLCASSPEGGGETQYFGPGTRLLVL.

This chain links TRBV6-6 with TRBJ2-3; possible D gene TRBD2, 6 bases. The CDR3 contains 13 residues. CDR1 is MNHNY, CDR2 SVGAGI, per germline (reference sequence). V was cut by 6 bases and J by 4 bases, with 11 bases left in between. The CDR3 DNA follows: TGTGCCAGCAGGACGGGCGGGGCAGATACGCAGTATTTT. It specifies CASRTGGADTQYF.

This chain connects TRBV5-1 to TRBJ2-1; D possibly corresponds to TRBD1 (5 bases). Deletions cut 4 bases from V and 9 bases from J, with 17 bases between. CDR3 length equals 14 residues. CDR1 and CDR2 from the germline V gene are SGHRS and YFSETQ. Here the CDR3 reads CASSAQGWGFEQFF. The CDR3 DNA reads TGCGCCAGCAGCGCCCAGGGTTGGGGTTTTGAGCAGTTCTTC.

This chain connects TRBV9 to TRBJ2-1, with TRBD2 identical over 7 bases. V dropped 1 base and J dropped 5; count of bases not matched to a gene: 3. The CDR3 has 14 residues. Germline V CDR1 and CDR2: SGDLS, YYNGEE. Written as DNA, the CDR3 is TGTGCCAGCAGCGTAAGCGGGACGAACAATGAGCAGTTCTTC. It codes for CASSVSGTNNEQFF.

The rearrangement uses TRBV28 and TRBJ1-4, with a tentative D call TRBD1 (5 bases). The CDR3 is 15 amino acids. The V and J ends lost 2 bases and 3 bases respectively, with 10 bases between them. Germline V gene data show CDR1 as MDHEN and CDR2 as SYDVKM. This chain's CDR3 is CASSLGGGANEKLFF. In DNA form, the CDR3 reads TGTGCCAGCAGTTTAGGCGGGGGAGCTAATGAAAAACTGTTTTTT. The whole variable domain, filled in from reference TRBV28 and TRBJ1-4, reads DVKVTQSSRYLVKRTGEKVFLECVQDMDHENMFWYRQDPGLGLRLIYFSYDVKMKEKGDIPEGYSVSREKKERFSLILESASTNQTSMYLCASSLGGGANEKLFFGSGTQLSVL.

V and J are TRBV29-1 and TRBJ2-2; D unresolved. The CDR3 has 11 residues. Trimming removed 4 bases at V and 9 bases at J, with 9 bases between. Germline V gives CDR1 SQVTM, CDR2 ANQGSEA. The chain's CDR3 is CSVGSGWELFF. In DNA, the CDR3 is TGCAGCGTTGGGTCCGGTTGGGAGCTGTTTTTT.

This rearrangement joins TRBV28 to TRBJ2-4, with D possibly matching TRBD2 (6 bases). This CDR3 is built from 15 residues. The V end lost 7 bases, the J end lost 0 bases, and 13 bases lay between the germline ends. The germline V gene has CDR1 MDHEN and CDR2 SYDVKM. CDR3 loop: CASTTSGLAKNIQYF. CDR3 coding DNA: TGTGCCAGCACTACATCGGGACTAGCCAAAAACATTCAGTACTTC.

The J gene is TRBJ2-3, the V gene TRBV5-1, with 7 bases that match TRBD2. CDR1 SGHRS and CDR2 YFSETQ come from the germline V gene. The CDR3 spans 16 residues. J was trimmed by 4 bases and V by 4 bases; bases with no gene match: 12. The CDR3 region is CASSRNGGSSADTQYF. The CDR3 nucleotides read TGCGCCAGCAGCCGGAATGGCGGGAGTAGCGCAGATACGCAGTATTTT. Full variable domain (missing parts from reference TRBV5-1 and TRBJ2-3): KAGVTQTPRYLIKTRGQQVTLSCSPISGHRSVSWYQQTPGQGLQFLFEYFSETQRNKGNFPGRFSGRQFSNSRSEMNVSTLELGDSALYLCASSRNGGSSADTQYFGPGTRLTVL.

The chain carries TRBV6-6 and TRBJ1-2; 7 bases fit TRBD1. CDR3 length: 12 residues. CDR1 MNHNY and CDR2 SVGAGI come from the germline V gene (reference sequence). With 5 bases clipped from V and 8 bases from J, the junction kept 5 bases outside the gene matches. The CDR3 coding sequence is TGTGCCAGCAGTCCGACAGGGTACGGCTACACCTTC. Translation gives CASSPTGYGYTF.

The rearrangement joins TRBV11-2 to TRBJ2-5; D possibly corresponds to TRBD2 (5 bases). Germline V gene data show CDR1 as SGHAT and CDR2 as FQNNGV. The CDR3 has 16 residues. Trimming removed 4 bases from V and 0 bases from J, with 15 bases in between. Written as DNA, the CDR3 is TGTGCCAGCAGCTCCCCGGAGGTGCTATACCAAGAGACCCAGTACTTC. This gives the protein CASSSPEVLYQETQYF.